Listed below are T cell receptor beta chains from one sample, sequenced in a study of blood T cell repertoires in COVID-19. TCRdb's copy holds only in-frame clones and misses some; the assay was immunoSEQ multiplex PCR. The sample holds about 120,000 clones, around 85% seen once. The source material was peripheral blood. These receptors were collected from a man aged 60-69 years with acute or convalescent COVID-19. Each CDR3 is given with its conserved first and last residue. Each record gives: V gene, CDR3 length, clone size, D gene, J gene, CDR3 DNA, CDR3 protein. A D gene is named only where the DNA matches it firmly. Clone size is shown for a subset of rows, as once, few, many or a class of expanded clone.

TRBV27	14	.	TRBD2	TRBJ2-7	TGTGCCAGCAGTTCCTCAAGACTAGCGTACGAGCAGTACTTC	CASSSSRLAYEQYF
TRBV9	14	few	.	TRBJ1-1	TGTGCCAGCGGGAAAGGGGGGGCGAGCACTGAAGCTTTCTTT	CASGKGGASTEAFF
TRBV27	12	few	.	TRBJ2-7	TGTGCCAGCAGTTTTTCGGGAAACGAGCAGTACTTC	CASSFSGNEQYF
TRBV7-2	16	.	.	TRBJ1-6	TGTGCCAGCAGCTTAGCTGGACTGATAGGAGATTCACCCCTCCACTTT	CASSLAGLIGDSPLHF
TRBV28	17	.	.	TRBJ1-5	TGTGCCAGTACGCTGGAGGAGGGATTGATAGAGAGTCAGCCCCAGCATTTT	CASTLEEGLIESQPQHF
TRBV28	21	.	TRBD1	TRBJ2-7	TGTGCCAGCAGTCAAAACCTAGGGACAGGCGTAGGCCCGCCGAGCTCCTACGAGCAGTACTTC	CASSQNLGTGVGPPSSYEQYF
TRBV19	13	.	.	TRBJ2-1	TGTGCCAGTAGTTTTGCCTTCGGCAATGAGCAGTTCTTC	CASSFAFGNEQFF
TRBV6-5	15	.	TRBD1	TRBJ1-1	TGTGCCAGCAGTCAGGGACAGGGGGCGCAGTCTGAAGCTTTCTTT	CASSQGQGAQSEAFF
TRBV27	14	once	TRBD2	TRBJ2-5	TGTGCCAGCTCAGTGGCGGGGCGGGGGGAGACCCAGTACTTC	CASSVAGRGETQYF
TRBV30	15	.	TRBD1	TRBJ2-5	TGTGCCTGGAGTGGATCCGGGACAGTTCAAGAGACCCAGTACTTC	CAWSGSGTVQETQYF
TRBV5-8	16	.	TRBD1	TRBJ2-6	TGTGCCAGCAGCTTGATCAGGGGGCCCGGGGCCAACGTCCTGACTTTC	CASSLIRGPGANVLTF
TRBV11-2	14	.	.	TRBJ2-1	TGTGCCAGCAGTCCTTTCTCAAGGGGCCATGAGCAGTTCTTC	CASSPFSRGHEQFF
TRBV9	18	.	TRBD2	TRBJ2-2	TGTGCCAGCAGCATCACTAGCGGGAGCGTCGCGAACACCGGGGAGCTGTTTTTT	CASSITSGSVANTGELFF
TRBV20-1	15	.	TRBD2	TRBJ2-5	TGCAGTGCTAGTGTGACTAGCGGAAAAGGGGAGACCCAGTACTTC	CSASVTSGKGETQYF
TRBV18	16	.	TRBD1	TRBJ2-1	TGTGCCAGCTCACCACCGGCACAGGGGAACTACAATGAGCAGTTCTTC	CASSPPAQGNYNEQFF
TRBV19	15	once	.	TRBJ2-4	TGTGCCAGTAGTGAGACAATTCTAGCCAAAAACATTCAGTACTTC	CASSETILAKNIQYF
TRBV5-8	15	.	TRBD2	TRBJ2-7	TGTGCCAGCAGCCGGGCGGGGGGCATGTCTGACGAGCAGTACTTC	CASSRAGGMSDEQYF
TRBV27	16	.	TRBD2	TRBJ2-3	TGTGCCAGCAGTCTGGAGGGACTAGCGGGAGCCAGGACGCAGTATTTT	CASSLEGLAGARTQYF
TRBV5-8	14	.	TRBD1	TRBJ1-4	TGTGCCAGCAGGGCCGGGACAGCGAATGAAAAACTGTTTTTT	CASRAGTANEKLFF
TRBV4-1	19	.	TRBD2	TRBJ2-6	TGCGCCAGCAGCCAAGATCCCAGCGGGAGGATTTCTGGGGCCAACGTCCTGACTTTC	CASSQDPSGRISGANVLTF
TRBV5-4	14	.	.	TRBJ1-2	TGTGCCAGCAGCTTCGGACAGTCTAACTATGGCTACACCTTC	CASSFGQSNYGYTF
TRBV19	16	.	.	TRBJ2-2	TGTGCCAGTAGTATAGGGTTGGGACTTTCCACCGGGGAGCTGTTTTTT	CASSIGLGLSTGELFF
TRBV24-1	15	.	TRBD1	TRBJ2-7	TGTGCCACCAGTGGGCCGACAGGGGGCTTACGAGGGCAGTACTTC	CATSGPTGGLRGQYF
TRBV12-3/TRBV12-4	11	.	TRBD1	TRBJ1-6	TGTGCCAGCAGTCAACCGGGACAGGCTGAATTT	CASSQPGQAEF
TRBV4-2	17	.	.	TRBJ1-4	TGTGCCAGCAGCCAAGAGGGTGGGCGGGGGGCACCGGGAAAACTGTTTTTT	CASSQEGGRGAPGKLFF
TRBV6-5	15	.	TRBD1	TRBJ1-6	TGTGCCAGCAGTTCCGACGGACAGGGTAATTCACCCCTCCACTTT	CASSSDGQGNSPLHF
TRBV5-1	19	.	TRBD2	TRBJ2-7	TGCGCCAGCAGAACCGAAGGGCTCCCGAGGGCTAGCGGTTCCTACGAGCAGTACTTC	CASRTEGLPRASGSYEQYF
TRBV7-9	14	.	.	TRBJ1-4	TGTGCCAGCAGCTTAGTAGGGGTTAATGAAAAACTGTTTTTT	CASSLVGVNEKLFF
TRBV10-2	13	.	TRBD1	TRBJ1-2	TGCGCCAGCGCCCATTGGACAGGCAGATCCTACACCTTC	CASAHWTGRSYTF
TRBV5-4	13	.	TRBD1	TRBJ2-1	TGTGCCAGTAATACACAGGGGGCAAATGAGCAGTTCTTC	CASNTQGANEQFF
TRBV28	12	few	TRBD2	TRBJ2-7	TGTGCCAGCAAATCGGGGGGCTACGAGCAGTACTTC	CASKSGGYEQYF
TRBV9	14	.	TRBD1	TRBJ1-1	TGTGCCAGCAGCTACTCCGGGACAGGGTCTGAAGCTTTCTTT	CASSYSGTGSEAFF
TRBV7-9	14	few	TRBD1	TRBJ2-1	TGTGCCAGCAGCTCTCGGACAGGGGGTTGGGAGCAGTTCTTC	CASSSRTGGWEQFF
TRBV27	15	.	.	TRBJ2-7	TGTGCCAGCAGTTCTCGGCCGCGCGGGGCCTACGAGCAGTACTTC	CASSSRPRGAYEQYF
TRBV6-2/TRBV6-3	14	.	TRBD2	TRBJ2-2	TGTGCCAGCAGCCCGGGGGGTTACGCCGGGGAGCTGTTTTTT	CASSPGGYAGELFF
TRBV9	13	.	.	TRBJ2-3	TGTGCCAGCAGCCTTAGACATACAGATACGCAGTATTTT	CASSLRHTDTQYF
TRBV30	14	.	.	TRBJ2-1	TGTGCCTGGAGTGTAGGTCAAACCGGGGATGAGCAGTTCTTC	CAWSVGQTGDEQFF
TRBV29-1	13	.	TRBD1	TRBJ1-2	TGCAGCGTTGAGGGGACAGGGGACCTTGGAGACACCTTC	CSVEGTGDLGDTF
TRBV19	14	.	TRBD1	TRBJ1-1	TGTGCCAGTACCAGGGACAGGGGACAAACTGAAGCTTTCTTT	CASTRDRGQTEAFF
TRBV10-3	14	.	.	TRBJ2-6	TGTGCCATCAGTGACAGTTCTGGGGCCAACGTCCTGACTTTC	CAISDSSGANVLTF
TRBV5-1	14	.	TRBD1	TRBJ2-2	TGCGCCAGCAGCTTTACAGGGGAAGCCGGGGAGCTGTTTTTT	CASSFTGEAGELFF
TRBV19	9	.	.	TRBJ1-6	TGTGCCAGCGGTTCACCCCTCCACTTT	CASGSPLHF
TRBV14	17	.	TRBD1	TRBJ2-3	TGTGCCAGCAGCCGACCTAACAGGGGGTACGGGACAGATACGCAGTATTTT	CASSRPNRGYGTDTQYF
TRBV7-3	15	.	.	TRBJ2-2	TGTGCCAGCAGCTTAACGGGAGGGAACACCGGGGAGCTGTTTTTT	CASSLTGGNTGELFF
TRBV6-2/TRBV6-3	16	.	.	TRBJ2-3	TGTGCCAGCAGTTCCGCCACGAGGCCAGGGCCAGATACGCAGTATTTT	CASSSATRPGPDTQYF
TRBV20-1	11	.	.	TRBJ2-1	TGCAGTGCTAGGAGACGGGATGAGCAGTTCTTC	CSARRRDEQFF
TRBV10-1	11	.	.	TRBJ2-2	TGCGCCAGCCGGAGGGCCGGGGAGCTGTTTTTT	CASRRAGELFF
TRBV20-1	11	.	TRBD1	TRBJ1-1	TGCAGTGCGGGACAGGGGGCTGTAGCTTTCTTT	CSAGQGAVAFF
TRBV5-4	16	.	.	TRBJ1-1	TGTGCCAGCAGCTTGGGATATGCGGGCGGGAACACTGAAGCTTTCTTT	CASSLGYAGGNTEAFF
TRBV5-8	15	few	.	TRBJ1-5	TGTGCCAGCAGCTTGTGGGCCAGGCGGGATCAGCCCCAGCATTTT	CASSLWARRDQPQHF
TRBV7-2	13	.	.	TRBJ1-2	TGTGCCAGCAGCTCACAGACAGGCTATGGCTACACCTTC	CASSSQTGYGYTF
TRBV11-1	14	.	.	TRBJ1-1	TGTGCCAGCACTATCACAGGGCCGGGCACTGAAGCTTTCTTT	CASTITGPGTEAFF
TRBV29-1	11	.	.	TRBJ1-1	TGCAGCGTTGACGGGGACACTGAAGCTTTCTTT	CSVDGDTEAFF
TRBV28	15	.	TRBD2	TRBJ2-2	TGTGCCAGCACTCTAGGGAGGGCGGGCACCGGGGAGCTGTTTTTT	CASTLGRAGTGELFF
TRBV18	15	.	.	TRBJ1-1	TGTGCCAGCTCACCCTTCCCGGACAGAAACACTGAAGCTTTCTTT	CASSPFPDRNTEAFF